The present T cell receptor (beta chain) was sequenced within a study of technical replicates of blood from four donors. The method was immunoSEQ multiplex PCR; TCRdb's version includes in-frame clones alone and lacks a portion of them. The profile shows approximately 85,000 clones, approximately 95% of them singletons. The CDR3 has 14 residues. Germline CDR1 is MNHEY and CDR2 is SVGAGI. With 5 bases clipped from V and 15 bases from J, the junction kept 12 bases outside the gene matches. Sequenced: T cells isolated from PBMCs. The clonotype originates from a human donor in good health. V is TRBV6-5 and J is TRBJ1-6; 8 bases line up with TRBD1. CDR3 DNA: TGTGCCAGCAGTAACACTCAGGGGGCGAGGAGCCTCCACTTT. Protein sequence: CASSNTQGARSLHF.